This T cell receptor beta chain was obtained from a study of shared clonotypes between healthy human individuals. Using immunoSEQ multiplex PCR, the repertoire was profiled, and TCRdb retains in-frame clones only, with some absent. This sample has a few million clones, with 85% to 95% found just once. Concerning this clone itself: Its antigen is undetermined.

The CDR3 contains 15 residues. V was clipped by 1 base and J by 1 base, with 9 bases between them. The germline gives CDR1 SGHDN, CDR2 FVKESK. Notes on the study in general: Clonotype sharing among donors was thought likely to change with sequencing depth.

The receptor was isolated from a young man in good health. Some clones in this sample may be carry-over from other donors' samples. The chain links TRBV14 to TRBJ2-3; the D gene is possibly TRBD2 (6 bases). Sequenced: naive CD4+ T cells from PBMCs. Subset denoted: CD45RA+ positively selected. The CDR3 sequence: CASSQAGAGTDTQYF. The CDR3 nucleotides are TGTGCCAGCAGCCAAGCGGGAGCCGGCACAGATACGCAGTATTTT.